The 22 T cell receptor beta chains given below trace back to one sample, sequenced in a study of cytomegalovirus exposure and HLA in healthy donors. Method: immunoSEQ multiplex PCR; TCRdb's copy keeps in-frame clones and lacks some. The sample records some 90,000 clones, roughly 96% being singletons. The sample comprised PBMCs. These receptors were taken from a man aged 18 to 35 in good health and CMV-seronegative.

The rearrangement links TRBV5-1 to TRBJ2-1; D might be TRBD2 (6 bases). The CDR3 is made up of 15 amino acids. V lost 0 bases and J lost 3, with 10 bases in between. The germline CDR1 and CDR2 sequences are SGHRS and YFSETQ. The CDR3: CASSLGSGRYNEQFF. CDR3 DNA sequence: TGCGCCAGCAGCTTGGGCAGCGGGCGCTACAATGAGCAGTTCTTC.

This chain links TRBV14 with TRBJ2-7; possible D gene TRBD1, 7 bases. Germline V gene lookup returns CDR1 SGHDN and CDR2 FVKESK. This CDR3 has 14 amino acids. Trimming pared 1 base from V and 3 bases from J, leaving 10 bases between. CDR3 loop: CASSQGQGGYEQYV. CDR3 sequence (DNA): TGTGCCAGCAGCCAAGGGCAGGGGGGCTACGAGCAGTACGTC.

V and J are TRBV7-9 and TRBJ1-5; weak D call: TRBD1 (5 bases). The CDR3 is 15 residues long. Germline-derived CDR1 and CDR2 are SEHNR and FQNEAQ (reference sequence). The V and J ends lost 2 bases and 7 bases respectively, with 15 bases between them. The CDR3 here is CASSLNVDSGQPQHF. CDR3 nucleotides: TGTGCCAGCAGCTTAAATGTAGACAGCGGGCAGCCCCAGCATTTT.

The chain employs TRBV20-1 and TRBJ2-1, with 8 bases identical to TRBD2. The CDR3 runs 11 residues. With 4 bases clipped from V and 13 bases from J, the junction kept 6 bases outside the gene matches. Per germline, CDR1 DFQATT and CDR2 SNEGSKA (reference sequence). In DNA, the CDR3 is TGCAGTGCTATACCGGGGGGGAGACAGTTCTTC. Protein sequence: CSAIPGGRQFF.

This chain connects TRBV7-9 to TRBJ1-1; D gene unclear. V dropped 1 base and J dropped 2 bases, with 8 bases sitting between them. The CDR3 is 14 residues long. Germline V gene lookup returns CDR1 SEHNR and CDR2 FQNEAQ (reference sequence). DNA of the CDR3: TGTGCCAGCAGCTTAGTACACCTCAACACTGAAGCTTTCTTT. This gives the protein CASSLVHLNTEAFF.

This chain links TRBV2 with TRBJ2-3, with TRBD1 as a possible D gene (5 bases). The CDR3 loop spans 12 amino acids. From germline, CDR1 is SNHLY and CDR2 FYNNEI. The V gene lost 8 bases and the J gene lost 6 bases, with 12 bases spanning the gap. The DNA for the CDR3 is TGTGCCAGCTCCGCCAGGGCTGATACGCAGTATTTT. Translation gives CASSARADTQYF.

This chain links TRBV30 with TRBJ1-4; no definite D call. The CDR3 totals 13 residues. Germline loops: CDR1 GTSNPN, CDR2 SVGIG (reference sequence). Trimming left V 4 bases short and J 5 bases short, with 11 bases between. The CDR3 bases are TGTGCCTGGAAGGGAGGAAGGAATGAAAAACTGTTTTTT. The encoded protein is CAWKGGRNEKLFF. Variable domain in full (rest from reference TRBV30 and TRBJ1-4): SQTIHQWPATLVQPVGSPLSLECTVEGTSNPNLYWYRQAAGRGLQLLFYSVGIGQISSEVPQNLSASRPQDRQFILSSKKLLLSDSGFYLCAWKGGRNEKLFFGSGTQLSVL.

In nucleotides, the CDR3 is TGTGCCAGCAGCTTACAGATAGAGCAGTACTTC. It codes for CASSLQIEQYF. This chain connects TRBV11-2 to TRBJ2-7; D call uncertain. This CDR3 contains 11 residues. Trimming stripped 2 bases from V and 7 bases from J, with 6 bases between. Looked up from germline, CDR1 is SGHAT and CDR2 is FQNNGV.

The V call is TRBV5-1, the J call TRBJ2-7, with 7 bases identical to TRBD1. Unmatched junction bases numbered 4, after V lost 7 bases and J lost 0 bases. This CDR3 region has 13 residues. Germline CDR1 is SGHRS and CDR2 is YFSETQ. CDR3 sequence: CASAAGGSYEQYF. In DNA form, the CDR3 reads TGCGCCAGCGCCGCAGGGGGCTCCTACGAGCAGTACTTC.

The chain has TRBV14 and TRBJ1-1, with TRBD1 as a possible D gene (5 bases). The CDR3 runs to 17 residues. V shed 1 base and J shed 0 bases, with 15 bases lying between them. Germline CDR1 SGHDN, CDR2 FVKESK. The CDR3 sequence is CASSQGHRLAMNTEAFF. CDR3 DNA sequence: TGTGCCAGCAGCCAAGGTCACAGGCTTGCCATGAACACTGAAGCTTTCTTT.

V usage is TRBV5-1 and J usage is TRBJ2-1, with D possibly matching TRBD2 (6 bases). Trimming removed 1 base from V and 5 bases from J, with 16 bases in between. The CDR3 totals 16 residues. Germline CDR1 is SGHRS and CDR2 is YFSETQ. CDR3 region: CASSLSRDWSHNEQFF. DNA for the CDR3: TGCGCCAGCAGCTTGTCCCGGGACTGGTCCCACAATGAGCAGTTCTTC.

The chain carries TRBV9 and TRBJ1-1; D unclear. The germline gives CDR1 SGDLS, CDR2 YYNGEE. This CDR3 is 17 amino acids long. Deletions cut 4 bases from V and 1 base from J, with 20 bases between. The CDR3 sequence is CASSWGGDTYQNTEAFF. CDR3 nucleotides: TGTGCCAGCAGCTGGGGAGGTGACACCTACCAGAACACTGAAGCTTTCTTT. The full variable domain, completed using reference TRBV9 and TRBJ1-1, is DSGVTQTPKHLITATGQRVTLRCSPRSGDLSVYWYQQSLDQGLQFLIQYYNGEERAKGNILERFSAQQFPDLHSELNLSSLELGDSALYFCASSWGGDTYQNTEAFFGQGTRLTVV.

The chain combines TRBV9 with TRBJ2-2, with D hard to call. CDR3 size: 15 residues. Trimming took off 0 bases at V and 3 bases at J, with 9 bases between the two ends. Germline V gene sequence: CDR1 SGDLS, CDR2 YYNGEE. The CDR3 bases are TGTGCCAGCAGCGTAGAGTCCGGGTACACCGGGGAGCTGTTTTTT. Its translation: CASSVESGYTGELFF.

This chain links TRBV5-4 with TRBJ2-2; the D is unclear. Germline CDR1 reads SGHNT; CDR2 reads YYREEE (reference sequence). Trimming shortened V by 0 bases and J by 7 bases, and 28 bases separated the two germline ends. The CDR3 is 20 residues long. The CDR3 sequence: CASSLAFLLGDSDFCGELFF. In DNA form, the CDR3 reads TGTGCCAGCAGCTTGGCGTTTCTCTTGGGTGACTCTGATTTTTGCGGGGAGCTGTTTTTT.

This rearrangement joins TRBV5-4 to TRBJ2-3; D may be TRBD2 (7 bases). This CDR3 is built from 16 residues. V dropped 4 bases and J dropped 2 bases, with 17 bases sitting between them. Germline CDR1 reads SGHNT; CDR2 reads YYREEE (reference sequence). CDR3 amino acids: CASSLGGRGTTDTQYF. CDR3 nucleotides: TGTGCCAGCAGCCTCGGGGGGCGGGGCACCACAGATACGCAGTATTTT.

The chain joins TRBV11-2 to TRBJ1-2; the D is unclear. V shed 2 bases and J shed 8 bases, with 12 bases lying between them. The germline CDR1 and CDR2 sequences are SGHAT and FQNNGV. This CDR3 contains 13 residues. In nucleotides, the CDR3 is TGTGCCAGCAGCTTATCGGGGTCGAAAGGCTACACCTTC. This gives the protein CASSLSGSKGYTF.

The CDR3 loop reads CASSSNPELHYV. Written as DNA, the CDR3 is TGTGCCAGCAGTTCCAATCCCGAACTCCACTACGTC. The chain has TRBV28 and TRBJ2-7; D is unresolved. V was trimmed by 4 bases and J by 13 bases, leaving 17 bases between them. The germline V gene has CDR1 MDHEN and CDR2 SYDVKM. This CDR3 is 12 amino acids long.

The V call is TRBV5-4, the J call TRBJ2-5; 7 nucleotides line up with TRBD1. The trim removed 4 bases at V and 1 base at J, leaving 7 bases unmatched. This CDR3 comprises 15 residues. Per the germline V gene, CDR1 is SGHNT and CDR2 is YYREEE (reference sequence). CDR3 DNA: TGTGCCAGCAGCGTGCCCCCAGGGGGCCAAGAGACCCAGTACTTC. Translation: CASSVPPGGQETQYF.

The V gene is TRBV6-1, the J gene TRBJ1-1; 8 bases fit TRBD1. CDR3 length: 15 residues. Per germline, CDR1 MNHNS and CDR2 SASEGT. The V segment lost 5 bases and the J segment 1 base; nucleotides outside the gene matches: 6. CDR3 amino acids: CASSHSGTGNTEAFF. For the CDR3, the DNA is TGTGCCAGCAGTCATTCCGGGACAGGGAACACTGAAGCTTTCTTT.

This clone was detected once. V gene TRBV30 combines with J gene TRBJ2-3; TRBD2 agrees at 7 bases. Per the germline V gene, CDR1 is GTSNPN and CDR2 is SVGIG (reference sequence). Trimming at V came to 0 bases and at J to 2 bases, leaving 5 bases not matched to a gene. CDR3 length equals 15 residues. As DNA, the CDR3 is TGTGCCTGGAGTGTTTATAGCGGGTCCACAGATACGCAGTATTTT. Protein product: CAWSVYSGSTDTQYF.

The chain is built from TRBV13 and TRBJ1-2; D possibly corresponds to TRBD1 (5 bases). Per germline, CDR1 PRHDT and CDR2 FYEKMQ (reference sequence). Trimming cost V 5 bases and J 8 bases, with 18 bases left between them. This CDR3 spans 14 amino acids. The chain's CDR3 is CASSGTGGIRGYTF. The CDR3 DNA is TGTGCCAGCAGCGGGACGGGGGGAATTCGCGGCTACACCTTC.

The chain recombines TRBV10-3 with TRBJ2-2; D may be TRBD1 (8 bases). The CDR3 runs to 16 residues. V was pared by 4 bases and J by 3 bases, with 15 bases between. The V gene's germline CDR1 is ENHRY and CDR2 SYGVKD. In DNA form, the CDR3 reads TGTGCCATCAGTGGAGCGGGACAGGCAGACACCGGGGAGCTGTTTTTT. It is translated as CAISGAGQADTGELFF.